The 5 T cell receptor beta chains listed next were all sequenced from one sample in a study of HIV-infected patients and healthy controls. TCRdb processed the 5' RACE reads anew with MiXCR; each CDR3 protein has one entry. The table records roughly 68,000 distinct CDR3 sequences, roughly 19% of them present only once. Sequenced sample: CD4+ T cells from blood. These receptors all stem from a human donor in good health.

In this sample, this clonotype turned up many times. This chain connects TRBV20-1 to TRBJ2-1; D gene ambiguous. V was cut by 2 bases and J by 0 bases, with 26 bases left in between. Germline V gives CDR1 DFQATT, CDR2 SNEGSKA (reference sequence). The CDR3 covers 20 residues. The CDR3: CSARNPQLGVKRSSYNEQFF. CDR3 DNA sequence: TGCAGTGCTAGAAACCCCCAACTCGGTGTCAAAAGGAGCTCCTACAATGAGCAGTTCTTC.

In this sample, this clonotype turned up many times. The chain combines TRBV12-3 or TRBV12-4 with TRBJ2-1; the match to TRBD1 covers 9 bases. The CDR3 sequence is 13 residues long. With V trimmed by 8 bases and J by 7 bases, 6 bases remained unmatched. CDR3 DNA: TGTGCCAGCCGACAGGGGGTGAGAAATGAGCAGTTCTTC. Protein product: CASRQGVRNEQFF.

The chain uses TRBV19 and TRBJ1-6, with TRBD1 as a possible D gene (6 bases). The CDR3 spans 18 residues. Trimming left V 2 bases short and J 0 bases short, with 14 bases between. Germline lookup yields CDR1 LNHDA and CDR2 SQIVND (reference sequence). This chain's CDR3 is CASSIRPDRSSYNSPLHF. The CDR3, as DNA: TGTGCCAGTAGTATAAGACCCGACAGGAGCTCCTATAATTCACCCCTCCACTTT. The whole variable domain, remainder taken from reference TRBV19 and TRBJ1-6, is DGGITQSPKYLFRKEGQNVTLSCEQNLNHDAMYWYRQDPGQGLRLIYYSQIVNDFQKGDIAEGYSVSREKKESFPLTVTSAQKNPTAFYLCASSIRPDRSSYNSPLHFGNGTRLTVT.

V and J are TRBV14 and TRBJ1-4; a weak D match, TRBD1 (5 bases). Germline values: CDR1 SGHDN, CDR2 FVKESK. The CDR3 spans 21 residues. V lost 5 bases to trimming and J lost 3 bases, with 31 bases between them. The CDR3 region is CASSSPHPLLTQQASNEKLFF. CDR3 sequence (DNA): TGTGCCAGCAGCTCCCCCCACCCCTTATTAACCCAACAGGCCTCTAATGAAAAACTGTTTTTT.

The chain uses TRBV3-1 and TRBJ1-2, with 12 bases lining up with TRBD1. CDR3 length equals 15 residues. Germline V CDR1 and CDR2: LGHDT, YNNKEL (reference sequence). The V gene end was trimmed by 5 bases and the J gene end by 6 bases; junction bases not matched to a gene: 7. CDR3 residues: CASSEMGQGADGYTF. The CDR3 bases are TGTGCCAGCAGCGAGATGGGACAGGGGGCTGATGGCTACACCTTC.